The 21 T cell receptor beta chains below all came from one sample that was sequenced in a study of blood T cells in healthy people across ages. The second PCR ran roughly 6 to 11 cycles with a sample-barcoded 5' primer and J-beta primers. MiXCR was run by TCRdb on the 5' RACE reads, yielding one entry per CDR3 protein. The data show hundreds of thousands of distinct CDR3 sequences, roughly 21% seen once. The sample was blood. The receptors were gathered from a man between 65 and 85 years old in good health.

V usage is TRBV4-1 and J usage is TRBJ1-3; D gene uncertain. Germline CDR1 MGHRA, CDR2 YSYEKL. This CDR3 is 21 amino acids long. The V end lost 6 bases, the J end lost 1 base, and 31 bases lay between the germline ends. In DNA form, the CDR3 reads TGCGCCAGCAGAGAAAGAGCCTCCCGGGGTGCCTCCCCGCCTTCTGGAAACACCATATATTTT. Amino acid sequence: CASRERASRGASPPSGNTIYF.

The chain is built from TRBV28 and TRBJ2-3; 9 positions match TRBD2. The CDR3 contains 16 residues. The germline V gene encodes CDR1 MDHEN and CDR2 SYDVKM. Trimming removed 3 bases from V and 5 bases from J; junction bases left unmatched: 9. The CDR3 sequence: CASSFGRPAGGDTQYF. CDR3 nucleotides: TGTGCCAGCAGTTTCGGGCGGCCAGCGGGAGGAGATACGCAGTATTTT.

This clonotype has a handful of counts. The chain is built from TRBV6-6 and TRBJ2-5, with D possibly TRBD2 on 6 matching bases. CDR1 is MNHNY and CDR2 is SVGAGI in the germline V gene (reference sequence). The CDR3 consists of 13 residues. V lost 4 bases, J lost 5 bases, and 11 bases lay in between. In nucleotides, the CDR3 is TGTGCCAGCAGTTCACAGGAGGGGGAGACCCAGTACTTC. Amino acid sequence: CASSSQEGETQYF.

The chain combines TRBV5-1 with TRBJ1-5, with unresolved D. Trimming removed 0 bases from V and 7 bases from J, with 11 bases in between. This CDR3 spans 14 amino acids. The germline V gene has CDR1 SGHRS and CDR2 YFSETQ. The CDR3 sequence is CASSLDGGVQPQHF. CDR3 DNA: TGCGCCAGCAGCTTGGATGGCGGGGTCCAGCCCCAGCATTTT.

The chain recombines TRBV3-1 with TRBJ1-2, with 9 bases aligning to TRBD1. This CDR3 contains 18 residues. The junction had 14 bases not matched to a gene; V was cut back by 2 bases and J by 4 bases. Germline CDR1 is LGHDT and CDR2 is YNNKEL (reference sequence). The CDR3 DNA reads TGTGCCAGCAGCCAACGAACCGGGACAGGGAAGGGTGTCTATGGCTACACCTTC. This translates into CASSQRTGTGKGVYGYTF.

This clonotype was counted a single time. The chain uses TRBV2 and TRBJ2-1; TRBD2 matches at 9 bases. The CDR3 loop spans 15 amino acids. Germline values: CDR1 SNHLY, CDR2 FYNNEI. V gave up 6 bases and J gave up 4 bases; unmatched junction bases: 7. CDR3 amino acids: CASRLSGSGYNEQFF. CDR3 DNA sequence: TGTGCCAGCAGGCTTAGCGGGAGTGGGTACAATGAGCAGTTCTTC.

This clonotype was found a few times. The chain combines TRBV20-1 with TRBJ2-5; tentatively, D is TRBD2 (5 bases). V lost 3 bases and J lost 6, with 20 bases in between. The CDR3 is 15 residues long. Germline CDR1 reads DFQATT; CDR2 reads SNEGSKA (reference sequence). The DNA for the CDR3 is TGCAGTGCTAGTAAGAGCGGAGTGGCCCTCCAGACCCAGTACTTC. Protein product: CSASKSGVALQTQYF.

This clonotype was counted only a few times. The CDR3 region has the DNA TGTGCCAGCAGCTTCGGGTGGGCAGATACGCAGTATTTT. It encodes CASSFGWADTQYF. The chain is built from TRBV7-6 and TRBJ2-3, with D unclear. Trimming left V 3 bases short and J 4 bases short, with 8 bases between. The CDR3 has 13 residues. CDR1 is SGHVS and CDR2 is FNYEAQ in the germline V gene.

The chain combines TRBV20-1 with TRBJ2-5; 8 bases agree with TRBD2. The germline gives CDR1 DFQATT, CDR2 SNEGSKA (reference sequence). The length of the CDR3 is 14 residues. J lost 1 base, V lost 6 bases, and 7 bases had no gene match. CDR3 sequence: CSAPSGGAQETQYF. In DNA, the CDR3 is TGCAGTGCCCCCTCGGGGGGGGCCCAAGAGACCCAGTACTTC.

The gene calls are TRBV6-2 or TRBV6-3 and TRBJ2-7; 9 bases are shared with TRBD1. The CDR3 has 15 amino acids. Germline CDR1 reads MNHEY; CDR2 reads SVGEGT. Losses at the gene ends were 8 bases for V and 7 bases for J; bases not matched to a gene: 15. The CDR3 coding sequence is TGTGCCAGCTCCCGTCCTGGGACAGGGATGAGGGAGCAGTACTTC. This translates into CASSRPGTGMREQYF.

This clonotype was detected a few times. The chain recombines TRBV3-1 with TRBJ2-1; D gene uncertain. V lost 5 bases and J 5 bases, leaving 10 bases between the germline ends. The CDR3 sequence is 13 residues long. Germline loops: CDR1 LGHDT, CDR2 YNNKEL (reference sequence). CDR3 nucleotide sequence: TGTGCCAGCAGCTCCTGGGCCCACAATGAGCAGTTCTTC. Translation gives CASSSWAHNEQFF.

As DNA, the CDR3 is TGCGCCAGCAGCCAAGGGGTGGCTAGCGTTGAGACCCAGTACTTC. Translated, it gives CASSQGVASVETQYF. This chain joins TRBV4-3 and TRBJ2-5; D may be TRBD2 (6 bases). V was trimmed by 1 base and J by 5 bases, leaving 14 bases between them. Germline V gives CDR1 LGHNA, CDR2 YSLEER. The CDR3 is 15 residues long.

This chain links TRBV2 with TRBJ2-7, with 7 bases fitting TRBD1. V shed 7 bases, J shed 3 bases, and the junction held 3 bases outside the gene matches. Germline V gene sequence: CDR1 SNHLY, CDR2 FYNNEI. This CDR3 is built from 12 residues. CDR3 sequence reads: CASTWDSYEQYF. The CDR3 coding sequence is TGTGCCAGCACCTGGGACAGCTACGAGCAGTACTTC.

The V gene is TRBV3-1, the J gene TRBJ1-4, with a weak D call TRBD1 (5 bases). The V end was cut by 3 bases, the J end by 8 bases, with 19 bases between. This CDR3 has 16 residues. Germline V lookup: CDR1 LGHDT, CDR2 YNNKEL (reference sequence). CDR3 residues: CASSHGVSGLREKLFF. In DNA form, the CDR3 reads TGTGCCAGCAGCCACGGGGTTTCGGGGCTTCGGGAAAAACTGTTTTTT.

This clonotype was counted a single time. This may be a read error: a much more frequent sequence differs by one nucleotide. The CDR3 region is CGARGRALHNEQFF. Here the CDR3 DNA reads TGCGGTGCTAGAGGGAGGGCCCTGCACAATGAGCAGTTCTTC. The V gene is TRBV20-1, the J gene TRBJ2-1, with 7 nucleotides matching TRBD2. The CDR3 has 14 residues. Germline CDR1 reads DFQATT; CDR2 reads SNEGSKA (reference sequence).

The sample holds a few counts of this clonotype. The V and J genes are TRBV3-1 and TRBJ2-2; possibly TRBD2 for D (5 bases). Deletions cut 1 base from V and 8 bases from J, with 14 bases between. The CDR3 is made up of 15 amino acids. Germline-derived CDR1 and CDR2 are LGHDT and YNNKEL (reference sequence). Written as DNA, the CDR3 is TGTGCCAGCAGCCAAGGGTCTACCGGGGTGGGGGAGCTGTTTTTT. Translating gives CASSQGSTGVGELFF.

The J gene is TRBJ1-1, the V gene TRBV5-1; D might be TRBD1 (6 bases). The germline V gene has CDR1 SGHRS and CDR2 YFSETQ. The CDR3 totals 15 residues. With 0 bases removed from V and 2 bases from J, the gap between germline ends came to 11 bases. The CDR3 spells CASSLVAGANTEAFF. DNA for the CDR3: TGCGCCAGCAGCTTGGTAGCGGGGGCTAACACTGAAGCTTTCTTT.

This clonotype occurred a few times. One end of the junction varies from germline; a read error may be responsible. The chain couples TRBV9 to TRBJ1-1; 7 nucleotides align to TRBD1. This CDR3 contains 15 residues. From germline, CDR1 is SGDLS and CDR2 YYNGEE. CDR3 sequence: CASSVGGGVNTEASF. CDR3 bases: TGTGCCAGCAGCGTCGGAGGGGGCGTGAACACTGAAGCTTCCTTT.

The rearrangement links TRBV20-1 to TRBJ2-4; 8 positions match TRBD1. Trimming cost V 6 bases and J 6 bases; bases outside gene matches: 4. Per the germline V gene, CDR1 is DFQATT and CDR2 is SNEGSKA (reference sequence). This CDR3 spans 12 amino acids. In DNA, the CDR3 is TGCAGTGCAAGACAGGGGATAAACATTCAGTACTTC. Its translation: CSARQGINIQYF.

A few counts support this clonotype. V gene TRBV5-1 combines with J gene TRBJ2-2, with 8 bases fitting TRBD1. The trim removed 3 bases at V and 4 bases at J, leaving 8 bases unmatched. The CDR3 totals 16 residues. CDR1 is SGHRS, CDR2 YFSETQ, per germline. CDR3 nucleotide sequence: TGCGCCAGCAGCTCTGGACAGGGAGGTGGCACCGGGGAGCTGTTTTTT. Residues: CASSSGQGGGTGELFF.

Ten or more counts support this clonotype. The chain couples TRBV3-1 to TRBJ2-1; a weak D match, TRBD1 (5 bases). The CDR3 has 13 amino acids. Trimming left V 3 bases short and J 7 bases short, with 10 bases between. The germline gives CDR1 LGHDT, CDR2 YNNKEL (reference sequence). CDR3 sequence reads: CASSQLRGNEQFF. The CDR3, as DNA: TGTGCCAGCAGCCAGCTAAGGGGAAATGAGCAGTTCTTC.